The rows below give T cell receptor beta chains drawn from one sample of a study of T cell responses to AZD1222 COVID-19 vaccine. Clones were read by immunoSEQ multiplex PCR, and TCRdb kept only the in-frame ones, dropping some. In the table there are approximately 90,000 clones, around 90% of which are singletons. The sample here was peripheral blood, taken on day 0 of AZD1222 vaccination. These receptors were obtained from an adult in good health. Each CDR3 is given with its conserved first and last residue. The order of the fields is J gene, V gene, D gene, clone size, CDR3 protein, CDR3 DNA. D genes are given only for firm matches. Size tells how often a clone was seen (once, few, many) or the class of an expanded clone, and some rows leave it out.

J gene: TRBJ2-5
V gene: TRBV3-1/TRBV3-2
D gene: TRBD1
clone size: .
CDR3 protein: CASSQDTQGFTQYF
CDR3 DNA: TGTGCCAGCAGCCAAGACACACAGGGGTTTACCCAGTACTTC

J gene: TRBJ2-1
V gene: TRBV5-4
D gene: .
clone size: .
CDR3 protein: CASSAGGLSSYNEQFF
CDR3 DNA: TGTGCCAGCAGCGCCGGGGGGCTCAGCTCCTACAATGAGCAGTTCTTC

J gene: TRBJ2-3
V gene: TRBV18
D gene: .
clone size: .
CDR3 protein: CASSPPVRTDTQYF
CDR3 DNA: TGTGCCAGCTCACCACCGGTAAGAACAGATACGCAGTATTTT

J gene: TRBJ1-1
V gene: TRBV19
D gene: .
clone size: .
CDR3 protein: CASQNSPNTEAFF
CDR3 DNA: TGTGCCAGTCAGAACAGCCCGAACACTGAAGCTTTCTTT

J gene: TRBJ1-1
V gene: TRBV29-1
D gene: .
clone size: .
CDR3 protein: CSVESPVRGNTEAFF
CDR3 DNA: TGCAGCGTTGAATCACCGGTGCGGGGAAACACTGAAGCTTTCTTT

J gene: TRBJ2-7
V gene: TRBV15
D gene: TRBD2
clone size: .
CDR3 protein: CATSSERGGVYEQYF
CDR3 DNA: TGTGCCACCAGCAGCGAGCGGGGGGGCGTTTACGAGCAGTACTTC

J gene: TRBJ1-6
V gene: TRBV9
D gene: .
clone size: .
CDR3 protein: CASSTGASSPLHF
CDR3 DNA: TGTGCCAGCAGCACGGGGGCCAGTTCACCCCTCCACTTT

J gene: TRBJ1-1
V gene: TRBV3-1/TRBV3-2
D gene: .
clone size: .
CDR3 protein: CASSQDRSTEAFF
CDR3 DNA: TGTGCCAGCAGCCAGGACCGTAGCACTGAAGCTTTCTTT

J gene: TRBJ1-2
V gene: TRBV7-2
D gene: .
clone size: once
CDR3 protein: CASSLTQSYGYTF
CDR3 DNA: TGTGCCAGCAGCTTAACACAGTCCTATGGCTACACCTTC

J gene: TRBJ1-3
V gene: TRBV30
D gene: .
clone size: .
CDR3 protein: CAWSRGVGGNTIYF
CDR3 DNA: TGTGCCTGGAGTCGCGGGGTGGGTGGAAACACCATATATTTT

J gene: TRBJ2-5
V gene: TRBV3-1/TRBV3-2
D gene: .
clone size: .
CDR3 protein: CASSHSRGGSQETQYF
CDR3 DNA: TGTGCCAGCAGCCATTCAAGGGGGGGAAGCCAAGAGACCCAGTACTTC

J gene: TRBJ2-3
V gene: TRBV18
D gene: .
clone size: .
CDR3 protein: CASSGRQQADTQYF
CDR3 DNA: TGTGCCAGCTCGGGGCGGCAGCAGGCAGATACGCAGTATTTT

J gene: TRBJ1-1
V gene: TRBV30
D gene: .
clone size: once
CDR3 protein: CAWRWNRLSTEAFF
CDR3 DNA: TGTGCCTGGAGGTGGAACAGACTTTCCACTGAAGCTTTCTTT

J gene: TRBJ2-7
V gene: TRBV19
D gene: TRBD2
clone size: once
CDR3 protein: CASSIRLAGASYEQYF
CDR3 DNA: TGTGCCAGTAGTATTCGACTAGCGGGAGCCTCCTACGAGCAGTACTTC

J gene: TRBJ2-1
V gene: TRBV5-4
D gene: .
clone size: .
CDR3 protein: CASSPRGGSNVEQFF
CDR3 DNA: TGTGCCAGCAGTCCCCGCGGAGGCTCCAACGTGGAGCAGTTCTTC

J gene: TRBJ2-5
V gene: TRBV19
D gene: TRBD1
clone size: .
CDR3 protein: CASSPDRAVAETQYF
CDR3 DNA: TGTGCCAGTAGTCCGGACAGGGCTGTTGCAGAGACCCAGTACTTC

J gene: TRBJ2-7
V gene: TRBV3-1/TRBV3-2
D gene: TRBD1
clone size: .
CDR3 protein: CASSQALTGTGGYEQYF
CDR3 DNA: TGTGCCAGCAGCCAAGCTTTAACCGGGACAGGGGGCTACGAGCAGTACTTC

J gene: TRBJ1-4
V gene: TRBV5-1
D gene: TRBD1
clone size: .
CDR3 protein: CASSWGQGANEKLFF
CDR3 DNA: TGCGCCAGCAGCTGGGGACAGGGGGCTAATGAAAAACTGTTTTTT

J gene: TRBJ1-1
V gene: TRBV2
D gene: TRBD1
clone size: .
CDR3 protein: CASSLRTGEAFF
CDR3 DNA: TGTGCCAGCAGTTTAAGGACAGGCGAAGCTTTCTTT

J gene: TRBJ2-1
V gene: TRBV5-1
D gene: .
clone size: .
CDR3 protein: CASSMGRGPEQFF
CDR3 DNA: TGCGCCAGCAGCATGGGGAGAGGACCTGAGCAGTTCTTC

J gene: TRBJ2-7
V gene: TRBV27
D gene: .
clone size: .
CDR3 protein: CASSFSGEMGEQYF
CDR3 DNA: TGTGCCAGCAGTTTTTCGGGGGAAATGGGCGAGCAGTACTTC

J gene: TRBJ2-3
V gene: TRBV30
D gene: .
clone size: .
CDR3 protein: CACGLKGTTDTQYF
CDR3 DNA: TGTGCCTGTGGTTTGAAGGGAACCACAGATACGCAGTATTTT

J gene: TRBJ1-5
V gene: TRBV27
D gene: .
clone size: .
CDR3 protein: CASSLGTQGGNQPQHF
CDR3 DNA: TGTGCCAGCAGTTTAGGGACGCAGGGTGGGAATCAGCCCCAGCATTTT

J gene: TRBJ1-6
V gene: TRBV5-1
D gene: TRBD1
clone size: .
CDR3 protein: CASSFTGTENSPLHF
CDR3 DNA: TGCGCCAGCAGCTTTACCGGGACAGAGAATTCACCCCTCCACTTT

J gene: TRBJ2-7
V gene: TRBV6-5
D gene: .
clone size: .
CDR3 protein: CASRGLLGHEQYF
CDR3 DNA: TGTGCCAGCCGAGGACTTTTGGGTCACGAGCAGTACTTC

J gene: TRBJ1-6
V gene: TRBV6-2/TRBV6-3
D gene: TRBD1
clone size: .
CDR3 protein: CASSTDRGSYNSPLHF
CDR3 DNA: TGTGCCAGCAGTACGGACAGGGGTTCCTATAATTCACCCCTCCACTTT

J gene: TRBJ2-2
V gene: TRBV29-1
D gene: TRBD1
clone size: .
CDR3 protein: CSVRQGGNTGELFF
CDR3 DNA: TGCAGCGTTCGACAGGGGGGGAACACCGGGGAGCTGTTTTTT

J gene: TRBJ2-1
V gene: TRBV18
D gene: .
clone size: .
CDR3 protein: CASSSTGTSTEQFF
CDR3 DNA: TGTGCCAGCAGTTCGACCGGGACGTCTACCGAGCAGTTCTTC

J gene: TRBJ2-5
V gene: TRBV30
D gene: .
clone size: once
CDR3 protein: CAWDAGLAGETQYF
CDR3 DNA: TGTGCCTGGGACGCGGGGTTGGCGGGGGAGACCCAGTACTTC

J gene: TRBJ2-5
V gene: TRBV6-1
D gene: .
clone size: .
CDR3 protein: CASSDWGPVSRGTQYF
CDR3 DNA: TGTGCCAGCAGTGATTGGGGCCCGGTTTCCCGGGGGACCCAGTACTTC

J gene: TRBJ1-3
V gene: TRBV10-1
D gene: TRBD1
clone size: .
CDR3 protein: CASKKTGVSGNTIYF
CDR3 DNA: TGCGCCAGCAAAAAAACAGGGGTCTCTGGAAACACCATATATTTT

J gene: TRBJ1-5
V gene: TRBV7-2
D gene: .
clone size: .
CDR3 protein: CASSPPNQPQHF
CDR3 DNA: TGTGCCAGCAGCCCACCAAATCAGCCCCAGCATTTT

J gene: TRBJ1-2
V gene: TRBV5-1
D gene: .
clone size: .
CDR3 protein: CASSRGAQDYGYTF
CDR3 DNA: TGCGCCAGCAGCCGTGGGGCGCAGGACTATGGCTACACCTTC

J gene: TRBJ1-1
V gene: TRBV29-1
D gene: TRBD1
clone size: .
CDR3 protein: CSAEGTGGRNTEAFF
CDR3 DNA: TGCAGCGCCGAGGGGACAGGGGGTCGGAACACTGAAGCTTTCTTT

J gene: TRBJ1-1
V gene: TRBV6-5
D gene: TRBD1
clone size: .
CDR3 protein: CASNPDRGNTEAFF
CDR3 DNA: TGTGCCAGCAACCCGGACAGGGGTAACACTGAAGCTTTCTTT

J gene: TRBJ2-7
V gene: TRBV10-1
D gene: .
clone size: .
CDR3 protein: CASSARGRTYEQYF
CDR3 DNA: TGCGCCAGCAGTGCTCGAGGGAGGACCTACGAGCAGTACTTC

J gene: TRBJ2-7
V gene: TRBV4-1
D gene: TRBD1
clone size: .
CDR3 protein: CASSRGQGGYEQYF
CDR3 DNA: TGCGCCAGCAGCCGAGGACAGGGGGGTTACGAGCAGTACTTC

J gene: TRBJ2-1
V gene: TRBV6-6
D gene: TRBD2
clone size: .
CDR3 protein: CASSPSGRASWRYNEQFF
CDR3 DNA: TGTGCCAGCAGTCCCAGCGGGAGGGCTAGTTGGAGATACAATGAGCAGTTCTTC

J gene: TRBJ2-3
V gene: TRBV7-2
D gene: .
clone size: few
CDR3 protein: CASNHRTDTQYF
CDR3 DNA: TGTGCCAGCAACCACCGCACAGATACGCAGTATTTT

J gene: TRBJ1-3
V gene: TRBV6-4
D gene: TRBD1
clone size: .
CDR3 protein: CASRASMGQGLSGNTIYF
CDR3 DNA: TGTGCCAGCAGAGCTAGCATGGGACAGGGGCTCTCTGGAAACACCATATATTTT

J gene: TRBJ1-1
V gene: TRBV6-5
D gene: .
clone size: .
CDR3 protein: CASSPSMNTEAFF
CDR3 DNA: TGTGCCAGCAGCCCCTCGATGAACACTGAAGCTTTCTTT